A single sample gave rise to the 7 T cell receptor beta chains below, sequenced in a study of blood T cell repertoires in COVID-19 (TCRdb year 2020). The method behind the library was the immunoSEQ multiplex PCR assay. Held by TCRdb, this immuneACCESS table contains in-frame sequences only and omits some clones. Under half of the omission traces to an unresolved V gene where checked; the cause of the rest is unknown. Across this sample there are approximately 77,000 clones, with over 75% seen only once. The ten top clones hold 9.6% of the sample. Sequencing was done on a sample of peripheral blood. These receptors were taken from a man aged 50-59 years with COVID-19, enrolled during active disease.

The V call is TRBV5-1, the J call TRBJ1-1; no clear D. Per the germline V gene, CDR1 is SGHRS and CDR2 is YFSETQ. Trimming removed 0 bases at V and 2 bases at J, with 14 bases between. CDR3 length: 16 residues. CDR3 coding DNA: TGCGCCAGCAGCTTGGTTTCAAACGGTCCAAACACTGAAGCTTTCTTT. Its translation: CASSLVSNGPNTEAFF.

The gene calls are TRBV6-6 and TRBJ1-4; 7 bases are a match to TRBD1. J lost 8 bases, V lost 7 bases, and 10 bases had no gene match. This CDR3 is built from 14 residues. Germline assignment: CDR1 MNHNY and CDR2 SVGAGI (reference sequence). The CDR3 DNA is TGTGCCAGCACCGACAGGGTGATTCGAGAAAAACTGTTTTTT. Translated: CASTDRVIREKLFF.

The genes are TRBV7-3 and TRBJ2-7; perhaps TRBD1 as D (6 bases). V lost 1 base to trimming and J lost 6 bases, with 10 bases between them. CDR3 length: 13 amino acids. Germline CDR1 SGHTA, CDR2 FQGTGA. For the CDR3, the DNA is TGTGCCAGCAGCTTAAAGGAAGGGGGCGAGCAGTACTTC. This sequence encodes CASSLKEGGEQYF. Together with reference TRBV7-3 and TRBJ2-7, the CDR3 gives the full variable domain: GAGVSQTPSNKVTEKGKYVELRCDPISGHTALYWYRQSLGQGPEFLIYFQGTGAADDSGLPNDRFFAVRPEGSVSTLKIQRTERGDSAVYLCASSLKEGGEQYFGPGTRLTVT.

CDR3: CASSIDPGQPRQYF. CDR3 in DNA: TGTGCCAGTAGTATAGATCCCGGACAGCCAAGGCAGTACTTC. This rearrangement joins TRBV19 to TRBJ2-7, with TRBD1 as a possible D gene (6 bases). This CDR3 contains 14 residues. The V end lost 0 bases, the J end lost 9 bases, and 15 bases lay between the germline ends. Germline V gives CDR1 LNHDA, CDR2 SQIVND (reference sequence).

The chain is built from TRBV7-6 and TRBJ1-3; D remains unclear. The germline CDR1 and CDR2 sequences are SGHVS and FNYEAQ. The CDR3 runs to 13 residues. Trimming removed 5 bases from V and 4 bases from J, with 9 bases in between. CDR3 sequence: CASSPAGGNTIYF. The CDR3 nucleotides read TGTGCCAGCAGCCCGGCGGGGGGAAACACCATATATTTT.

This clone was observed a handful of times. CDR3 nucleotide sequence: TGTGCCAGCAGCGGACAGGGGGCAGGTCAGCCCCAGCATTTT. It translates to CASSGQGAGQPQHF. The chain joins TRBV2 to TRBJ1-5; 11 bases are shared with TRBD1. The CDR3 covers 14 residues. CDR1 and CDR2 from the germline V gene are SNHLY and FYNNEI. V lost 6 bases and J lost 6; bases outside the gene matches: 4.

The chain is built from TRBV10-1 and TRBJ1-2; D remains ambiguous. With 0 bases removed from V and 8 bases from J, the gap between germline ends came to 10 bases. The CDR3 has 13 amino acids. Germline CDR1 WNHNN, CDR2 SYGVQD (reference sequence). CDR3 nucleotide sequence: TGCGCCAGCAGTGAGTCGGGCGGGTACGGCTACACCTTC. Amino acid sequence: CASSESGGYGYTF.